These 32 T cell receptor beta chains originate from one sample sequenced in a study of blood T cell dynamics during melanoma immunotherapy. Assay used: immunoSEQ multiplex PCR; TCRdb lists only in-frame clones, some missing. Among roughly 15,000 clones listed, approximately 87% were seen once. Time point described: pre-treatment baseline. The sample here was blood, taken from a patient treated with checkpoint blockade. The origin of the receptors is a human donor with melanoma.

This clone was seen only a few times. This sequence joins TRBV5-5 and TRBJ1-5; 9 bases agree with TRBD1. CDR1 is SGHKS, CDR2 YYEKEE, per germline (reference sequence). This CDR3 region has 15 residues. The V segment lost 4 bases and the J segment 4 bases; nucleotides outside the gene matches: 6. The CDR3: CASSPRDRVNQPQHF. DNA of the CDR3: TGTGCCAGCAGCCCAAGGGACAGGGTGAATCAGCCCCAGCATTTT.

V and J are TRBV18 and TRBJ2-5; D gene unclear. Trimming shortened V by 6 bases and J by 1 base, and 12 bases separated the two germline ends. The V gene's germline CDR1 is KGHSH and CDR2 LQKENI. This CDR3 has 14 amino acids. CDR3 loop: CASSKALSQETQYF. The CDR3 bases are TGTGCCAGCTCTAAGGCCCTTTCCCAAGAGACCCAGTACTTC.

The V call is TRBV6-1, the J call TRBJ2-5; D uncertain. CDR1 is MNHNS, CDR2 SASEGT, per germline. The CDR3 is 11 amino acids. The V end was cut by 5 bases, the J end by 4 bases, with 5 bases between. The CDR3 nucleotides read TGTGCCAGCAGTTTTGGAGAGACCCAGTACTTC. Protein product: CASSFGETQYF.

The chain links TRBV7-6 to TRBJ2-1, with TRBD1 identical over 7 bases. This CDR3 has 17 amino acids. Germline CDR1 SGHVS, CDR2 FNYEAQ. V dropped 6 bases and J dropped 0; count of bases not matched to a gene: 11. The CDR3 region is CASSSRTGSSSYNEQFF. CDR3 bases: TGTGCCAGCAGTTCACGGACAGGATCAAGCTCCTACAATGAGCAGTTCTTC.

V usage is TRBV5-1 and J usage is TRBJ2-7; 9 nucleotides match TRBD1. Trimming took 3 bases from V and 3 from J; bases not matched to a gene: 1. The CDR3 runs to 13 residues. Germline values: CDR1 SGHRS, CDR2 YFSETQ. In DNA, the CDR3 is TGCGCCAGCAGCTCGGGACAGGGCTACGAGCAGTACTTC. Translated: CASSSGQGYEQYF.

The chain combines TRBV10-3 with TRBJ2-2, with D possibly TRBD1 on 6 matching bases. V gave up 7 bases and J gave up 1 base, with 7 bases separating them. From germline, CDR1 is ENHRY and CDR2 SYGVKD. CDR3 length equals 13 residues. CDR3 amino acids: CAINRENTGELFF. The CDR3, as DNA: TGTGCCATCAACAGGGAGAACACCGGGGAGCTGTTTTTT.

In its sample, this clone was seen a few times. The V and J genes are TRBV10-1 and TRBJ1-1; 8 positions match TRBD1. The CDR3 runs 15 residues. CDR1 is WNHNN and CDR2 is SYGVQD in the germline V gene (reference sequence). After removal of 7 bases from V and 1 base from J, the junction contained 8 bases not matched to a gene. CDR3 region: CASMESGQGNTEAFF. DNA for the CDR3: TGCGCCAGCATGGAATCCGGACAGGGGAACACTGAAGCTTTCTTT.

CDR3 sequence (DNA): TGTGCCAGCAGCTTACCCCGGGACAGGGATAACACTGAAGCTTTCTTT. Translating gives CASSLPRDRDNTEAFF. The J gene is TRBJ1-1, the V gene TRBV7-2; 9 bases match TRBD1. After removal of 2 bases from V and 2 bases from J, the junction contained 6 bases not matched to a gene. Germline CDR1 SGHTA, CDR2 FQGNSA. The CDR3 covers 16 residues.

The chain has TRBV11-2 and TRBJ2-7, with 8 nucleotides matching TRBD1. This CDR3 region has 17 residues. Germline V gives CDR1 SGHAT, CDR2 FQNNGV. With 1 base clipped from V and 3 bases from J, the junction kept 11 bases outside the gene matches. CDR3 sequence (DNA): TGTGCCAGCAGCTTAGCAGGGGGCCGAGGCTTCCTCTACGAGCAGTACTTC. It yields the protein CASSLAGGRGFLYEQYF.

V is TRBV18 and J is TRBJ1-6, with D perhaps TRBD1 (6 bases). The CDR3 extends over 16 amino acids. Germline CDR1 and CDR2: KGHSH and LQKENI. The ends were cut back, 3 bases at V and 0 bases at J, with 9 bases in the middle. The CDR3 is CASSPKGGSYNSPLHF. The DNA for the CDR3 is TGTGCCAGCTCACCGAAAGGGGGCTCCTATAATTCACCCCTCCACTTT.

The CDR3 sequence is CASSSRGRGFRPQHF. CDR3 DNA sequence: TGTGCCAGCAGCTCCAGGGGTAGGGGTTTTCGTCCCCAGCATTTT. The rearrangement uses TRBV28 and TRBJ1-5, with D possibly being TRBD1 (6 bases). The germline gives CDR1 MDHEN, CDR2 SYDVKM. The length of the CDR3 is 15 residues. V lost 6 bases to trimming and J lost 10 bases, with 22 bases between them.

The chain is built from TRBV15 and TRBJ2-7; D is possibly TRBD1 or TRBD2 (6 bases each). CDR1 and CDR2 from the germline V gene are LNHNV and YYDKDF (reference sequence). This CDR3 spans 14 amino acids. The ends were cut back, 0 bases at V and 2 bases at J, with 8 bases in the middle. The CDR3 DNA reads TGTGCCACCAGCAGAGATGGGGGGCCCTACGAGCAGTACTTC. Amino acid sequence: CATSRDGGPYEQYF.

The chain has TRBV10-2 and TRBJ2-3, with 7 bases that match TRBD2. This CDR3 region has 15 residues. CDR1 and CDR2 from the germline V gene are WSHSY and SAAADI. Trimming at V came to 5 bases and at J to 4 bases, leaving 9 bases not matched to a gene. The CDR3 loop reads CASSKGLPNSDTQYF. The CDR3, as DNA: TGCGCCAGCAGTAAGGGACTACCCAACTCAGATACGCAGTATTTT.

In its sample, this clone was seen once. The chain employs TRBV19 and TRBJ1-2; D unclear. This CDR3 is 14 amino acids long. Germline V CDR1 and CDR2: LNHDA, SQIVND (reference sequence). Trimming took off 1 base at V and 4 bases at J, with 10 bases between the two ends. CDR3 region: CASSIGGILYGYTF. CDR3 in DNA: TGTGCCAGTAGTATAGGAGGGATCCTCTATGGCTACACCTTC. Drawing the rest from reference TRBV19 and TRBJ1-2, the complete variable domain is DGGITQSPKYLFRKEGQNVTLSCEQNLNHDAMYWYRQDPGQGLRLIYYSQIVNDFQKGDIAEGYSVSREKKESFPLTVTSAQKNPTAFYLCASSIGGILYGYTFGSGTRLTVV.

V usage is TRBV19 and J usage is TRBJ2-1, with a possible D match to TRBD1 (5 bases). In germline, CDR1 is LNHDA, CDR2 SQIVND (reference sequence). The CDR3 loop spans 16 amino acids. Trimming removed 11 bases at V and 5 bases at J, with 25 bases between. The CDR3, as DNA: TGTGCCGGTAAGATAAAGGGCAGGGAAGAGGACAATGAGCAGTTCTTC. As protein: CAGKIKGREEDNEQFF.

This chain links TRBV7-2 with TRBJ2-7; D is unresolved. V was pared by 5 bases and J by 3 bases, with 14 bases between. Germline CDR1 SGHTA, CDR2 FQGNSA. The CDR3 length is 14 residues. In DNA, the CDR3 is TGTGCCAGCAGCCCCAGGCAGCTGGTCTACGAGCAGTACTTC. It encodes CASSPRQLVYEQYF.

For the CDR3, the DNA is TGTGCCACCAGCAGAGATCGTCGACAGGGCCACAATGAGCAGTTCTTC. Amino acids: CATSRDRRQGHNEQFF. The genes are TRBV15 and TRBJ2-1; 7 bases fit TRBD1. The CDR3 runs 16 residues. The ends lost 0 bases at V and 5 bases at J; junction bases unmatched: 7. CDR1 LNHNV and CDR2 YYDKDF come from the germline V gene (reference sequence).

The CDR3 region is CAWSVDHEQYF. CDR3 sequence (DNA): TGTGCCTGGAGTGTGGACCACGAGCAGTACTTC. The chain employs TRBV30 and TRBJ2-7; no reliable D call. Germline CDR1 GTSNPN, CDR2 SVGIG (reference sequence). This CDR3 spans 11 amino acids. Deletions cut 0 bases from V and 5 bases from J, with 5 bases between.

The chain carries TRBV6-5 and TRBJ1-1; 7 bases align to TRBD1. The junction had 7 bases not matched to a gene; V was cut back by 3 bases and J by 6 bases. This CDR3 is built from 14 residues. From germline, CDR1 is MNHEY and CDR2 SVGAGI. CDR3 amino acids: CASSYSGGRAEAFF. The CDR3 DNA follows: TGTGCCAGCAGTTATTCAGGGGGTCGCGCTGAAGCTTTCTTT.

J is TRBJ1-1 and V is TRBV19, with 8 bases matching TRBD1. CDR3 length: 15 amino acids. The germline gives CDR1 LNHDA, CDR2 SQIVND (reference sequence). The J segment lost 7 bases and the V segment lost 6 bases, leaving 13 bases of the junction unmatched. CDR3 region: CASSTEGQGAGEAFF. CDR3 in DNA: TGTGCCAGTAGCACCGAGGGGCAGGGGGCTGGTGAAGCTTTCTTT. Looking up the rest from reference TRBV19 and TRBJ1-1 gives the full variable domain: DGGITQSPKYLFRKEGQNVTLSCEQNLNHDAMYWYRQDPGQGLRLIYYSQIVNDFQKGDIAEGYSVSREKKESFPLTVTSAQKNPTAFYLCASSTEGQGAGEAFFGQGTRLTVV.

The rearrangement links TRBV6-1 to TRBJ1-1, with D unresolved. This CDR3 has 13 amino acids. Germline V gene data show CDR1 as MNHNS and CDR2 as SASEGT. V dropped 2 bases and J dropped 3 bases, with 7 bases sitting between them. DNA of the CDR3: TGTGCCAGCAGTGAAAATTACGACACTGAAGCTTTCTTT. It encodes CASSENYDTEAFF.

This chain connects TRBV6-4 to TRBJ2-2; 11 bases match TRBD2. The germline CDR1 and CDR2 sequences are MRHNA and SNTAGT. CDR3 length equals 15 residues. With V trimmed by 6 bases and J by 6 bases, 6 bases remained unmatched. In DNA form, the CDR3 reads TGTGCCAGCAGCGTACTAGCGGGGGAGGCCGGGGAGCTGTTTTTT. This encodes CASSVLAGEAGELFF.

The chain carries TRBV7-6 and TRBJ2-7, with D tentatively TRBD1 or TRBD2 (5 bases each). V was trimmed by 1 base and J by 2 bases, leaving 9 bases between them. The CDR3 contains 14 residues. Germline V gene lookup returns CDR1 SGHVS and CDR2 FNYEAQ. In DNA form, the CDR3 reads TGTGCCAGCAGCTTAGGGGACGTCCCCTACGAGCAGTACTTC. Encoded protein: CASSLGDVPYEQYF.

The J gene is TRBJ2-7, the V gene TRBV4-2, with D perhaps being TRBD1 or TRBD2 (5 bases each). V lost 5 bases and J 6 bases, leaving 17 bases between the germline ends. In germline, CDR1 is LGHNA, CDR2 YNFKEQ. There are 14 residues in the CDR3. In DNA, the CDR3 is TGTGCCAGCAGCGAGAGGGGAGTAGCCCTCGAGCAGTACTTC. Translation gives CASSERGVALEQYF.

The V call is TRBV2, the J call TRBJ1-5, with 7 bases lining up with TRBD1. The CDR3 sequence is 16 residues long. The trim removed 4 bases at V and 4 bases at J, leaving 10 bases unmatched. CDR1 is SNHLY and CDR2 is FYNNEI in the germline V gene. CDR3 region: CASSAGQEIFNQPQHF. CDR3 bases: TGTGCCAGCAGTGCCGGACAGGAGATATTTAATCAGCCCCAGCATTTT.

This clone was found once. The gene calls are TRBV18 and TRBJ1-4; the D is unclear. This CDR3 is built from 15 residues. Germline loops: CDR1 KGHSH, CDR2 LQKENI. Trimming took off 0 bases at V and 0 bases at J, with 5 bases between the two ends. CDR3 DNA: TGTGCCAGCTCACCACCCTCTGCAACTAATGAAAAACTGTTTTTT. Its protein is CASSPPSATNEKLFF. Full variable domain (remainder filled in from reference TRBV18 and TRBJ1-4): NAGVMQNPRHLVRRRGQEARLRCSPMKGHSHVYWYRQLPEEGLKFMVYLQKENIIDESGMPKERFSAEFPKEGPSILRIQQVVRGDSAAYFCASSPPSATNEKLFFGSGTQLSVL.

The chain is built from TRBV5-1 and TRBJ2-3, with 7 nucleotides matching TRBD2. The CDR3 contains 15 residues. CDR1 is SGHRS, CDR2 YFSETQ, per germline. After removal of 4 bases from V and 0 bases from J, the junction contained 5 bases not matched to a gene. For the CDR3, the DNA is TGCGCCAGCAGCGAGGGGCGGGGGAGCACAGATACGCAGTATTTT. Translation: CASSEGRGSTDTQYF.

V usage is TRBV9 and J usage is TRBJ2-7; tentatively, D is TRBD1 or TRBD2 (5 bases each). This CDR3 is built from 15 residues. Germline-derived CDR1 and CDR2 are SGDLS and YYNGEE. The V end lost 5 bases, the J end lost 6 bases, and 21 bases lay between the germline ends. This chain's CDR3 is CASSQRDRHMSEQYF. DNA of the CDR3: TGTGCCAGCAGTCAGAGGGACCGTCATATGTCCGAGCAGTACTTC.

The chain couples TRBV9 to TRBJ2-7; unclear D gene. V was cut by 1 base and J by 1 base, with 9 bases left in between. Germline assignment: CDR1 SGDLS and CDR2 YYNGEE. This CDR3 has 14 amino acids. The CDR3 reads CASSVSTVSYEQYF. The CDR3 DNA is TGTGCCAGCAGCGTAAGTACCGTTTCCTACGAGCAGTACTTC.

DNA for the CDR3: TGTGCCAGCAGCTTGGTCCTGAGGGGATCAAGAGAAAAACTGTTTTTT. Amino acids: CASSLVLRGSREKLFF. The V call is TRBV5-4, the J call TRBJ1-4, with D tentatively TRBD1 (5 bases). V lost 0 bases, J lost 8 bases, and 17 bases lay in between. The CDR3 has 16 residues. CDR1 is SGHNT, CDR2 YYREEE, per germline (reference sequence).

The genes are TRBV5-1 and TRBJ2-5, with no clear D. The germline gives CDR1 SGHRS, CDR2 YFSETQ. The CDR3 is 13 residues long. Trimming removed 5 bases at V and 2 bases at J, with 10 bases between. The CDR3 DNA sequence: TGCGCCAGCAGGGAAAGTCTTCAAGAGACCCAGTACTTC. This codes for CASRESLQETQYF.

This chain uses TRBV5-4 with TRBJ2-3; D tentatively reads TRBD1 or TRBD2 (5 bases each). Trimming removed 0 bases from V and 1 base from J, with 9 bases in between. The CDR3 loop spans 15 amino acids. Germline lookup yields CDR1 SGHNT and CDR2 YYREEE (reference sequence). The CDR3 is CASSLGGAGTDTQYF. In nucleotides, the CDR3 is TGTGCCAGCAGCTTGGGAGGGGCTGGCACAGATACGCAGTATTTT.